This T cell receptor (beta chain) was sequenced in a study of blood T cell repertoires in COVID-19. Study as a whole: Material from acute and convalescent COVID-19 was sourced from the United States, Italy and Spain. T cells, B-cell-depleted T cells, or PBMCs supplied cDNA or gDNA.

In the original workflow: The assay estimated nucleated cells by amplifying reference gene primers. The protocol was immunoSEQ multiplex PCR, while the TCRdb copy is restricted to in-frame clones and leaves out a portion. V and J calls and clone size are given by that table; D and trimming were obtained from the DNA. The sample gives 75,000 to 95,000 clones, about 73% of which show up once; about a third is in the top ten. Seattle-derived patients entered the study during active infection and were followed longitudinally. CDR1 and CDR2 from the germline V gene are LGHNT and FRNRAP. The CDR3 extends over 16 amino acids. J gave up 3 bases and V 1 base, and 3 bases lay outside the gene matches.

The sequencing sample was made of peripheral blood. The chain recombines TRBV12-5 with TRBJ2-1; 10 nucleotides match TRBD2. This receptor was identified in a man aged 55 to 70 with COVID-19, enrolled during active disease. CDR3 nucleotide sequence: TGTGCTAGTGGTTTGGGGACTAGCGGATTCTACAATGAGCAGTTCTTC. This translates into CASGLGTSGFYNEQFF.